Sequencing of this T cell receptor beta chain was carried out in a study of blood T cell repertoires in COVID-19. Study-level background: Sources were T cells, B-cell-depleted T cells, or PBMCs; the material itself was cDNA or gDNA.

Clones were sequenced by immunoSEQ multiplex PCR, and TCRdb holds only the in-frame ones, with some missing. The table has about 320,000 clones, roughly nine tenths seen once; the top ten hold 4% to 6%. In Cohort 3, a recovered donor had either two negative PCRs, clearance, or symptom resolution. The sequence was obtained from a man aged 55 to 69 who had recovered from COVID-19. Source material: PBMCs or T cells enriched from blood (not recorded which).

CDR3 in DNA: TGTGCCTGGAGTGGGACAGGGGGTCAGCCCCAGCATTTT. Its protein is CAWSGTGGQPQHF. The chain recombines TRBV30 with TRBJ1-5; TRBD1 agrees at 10 bases. The CDR3 spans 13 residues. Germline loops: CDR1 GTSNPN, CDR2 SVGIG (reference sequence). After removal of 1 base from V and 6 bases from J, the junction contained 0 bases not matched to a gene.